Following are 31 T cell receptor beta chains from one sample sequenced in a study of T cell responses to AZD1222 COVID-19 vaccine. Method: immunoSEQ multiplex PCR; TCRdb's copy keeps in-frame clones and lacks some. This table has roughly 150,000 clones, around 89% appearing once. The sample consisted of peripheral blood, taken on day 0 of AZD1222 vaccination. The receptors come from an adult in good health.

V and J are TRBV10-2 and TRBJ2-3; D remains unclear. CDR1 and CDR2 (germline): WSHSY, SAAADI. V shed 2 bases and J shed 8 bases, with 8 bases lying between them. The CDR3 has 12 residues. CDR3 nucleotide sequence: TGCGCCAGCAGTGAGAACCACCCTACGCAGTATTTT. Protein product: CASSENHPTQYF.

V usage is TRBV10-3 and J usage is TRBJ1-1; D is unclear. The CDR3 loop spans 15 amino acids. V lost 3 bases and J lost 0, with 11 bases in between. Germline-derived CDR1 and CDR2 are ENHRY and SYGVKD. For the CDR3, the DNA is TGTGCCATCAGTGACACGGTTCAGCTGAACACTGAAGCTTTCTTT. This sequence encodes CAISDTVQLNTEAFF.

The rearrangement links TRBV6-1 to TRBJ2-1; D is unresolved. Deletions cut 0 bases from V and 0 bases from J, with 9 bases between. CDR1 and CDR2 from the germline V gene are MNHNS and SASEGT. The CDR3 extends over 16 amino acids. The CDR3 region has the DNA TGTGCCAGCAGTGAAGCGGGTCGGAGCTCCTACAATGAGCAGTTCTTC. Residues: CASSEAGRSSYNEQFF.

The chain has TRBV3-1 (or the pseudogene TRBV3-2) and TRBJ2-1; 11 bases agree with TRBD2. The CDR3 is 17 residues long. The ends lost 4 bases at V and 6 bases at J; junction bases unmatched: 11. Germline loops: CDR1 LGHDT, CDR2 YNNKEL (reference sequence). In DNA form, the CDR3 reads TGTGCCAGCAGCCCGGGACTAGCGGTGGATTACGCCAATGAGCAGTTCTTC. Encoded protein: CASSPGLAVDYANEQFF.

This chain links TRBV29-1 with TRBJ1-2; no firm D call. The V end lost 5 bases, the J end lost 4 bases, and 11 bases lay between the germline ends. The germline CDR1 and CDR2 sequences are SQVTM and ANQGSEA. The CDR3 is made up of 12 amino acids. CDR3 bases: TGCAGCGTTTGGGGAGTGACCTATGGCTACACCTTC. This translates into CSVWGVTYGYTF.

The CDR3 DNA reads TGTGCCAGCAGCGCGGGACAGGGGGCGGCTGGAAACACCATATATTTT. It specifies CASSAGQGAAGNTIYF. J is TRBJ1-3 and V is TRBV5-4, with 12 bases matching TRBD1. Germline V CDR1 and CDR2: SGHNT, YYREEE (reference sequence). There are 16 residues in the CDR3. J gave up 2 bases and V 4 bases, and 4 bases lay outside the gene matches.

V is TRBV13 and J is TRBJ2-3; 14 bases are a match to TRBD2. J lost 5 bases, V lost 5 bases, and 3 bases had no gene match. The germline V gene has CDR1 PRHDT and CDR2 FYEKMQ (reference sequence). The CDR3 sequence is 15 residues long. The CDR3, as DNA: TGTGCCAGCAGCGCGACTAGCGGGGGGGTAGATACGCAGTATTTT. Its translation: CASSATSGGVDTQYF.

J is TRBJ2-1 and V is TRBV3-1 (or the pseudogene TRBV3-2); D is uncertain. The CDR3 consists of 17 residues. V lost 0 bases, J lost 6 bases, and 18 bases lay in between. Germline-derived CDR1 and CDR2 are LGHDT and YNNKEL (reference sequence). The CDR3 DNA is TGTGCCAGCAGCCAAGATGAGACCGCGGTTGTAGTCAATGAGCAGTTCTTC. Protein product: CASSQDETAVVVNEQFF.

This chain joins TRBV20-1 and TRBJ2-7; D is uncertain. CDR1 is DFQATT, CDR2 SNEGSKA, per germline (reference sequence). The CDR3 is made up of 11 amino acids. The V gene lost 1 base and the J gene lost 4 bases, with 5 bases spanning the gap. The CDR3 region has the DNA TGCAGTGCTAGAGGTCATTACGAGCAGTACGTC. As protein: CSARGHYEQYV.

The chain couples TRBV7-3 to TRBJ1-1; TRBD1 is a possible D gene (5 bases). The CDR3 spans 14 residues. V lost 5 bases, J lost 4 bases, and 14 bases lay in between. Germline-derived CDR1 and CDR2 are SGHTA and FQGTGA. The CDR3 region has the DNA TGTGCCAGCAGCCCCTATTCTGGGGGCACTGAAGCTTTCTTT. Translation gives CASSPYSGGTEAFF. The full variable domain, completed using reference TRBV7-3 and TRBJ1-1, is GAGVSQTPSNKVTEKGKYVELRCDPISGHTALYWYRQSLGQGPEFLIYFQGTGAADDSGLPNDRFFAVRPEGSVSTLKIQRTERGDSAVYLCASSPYSGGTEAFFGQGTRLTVV.

The chain joins TRBV6-2 or TRBV6-3 to TRBJ2-1, with TRBD1 matching over 8 bases. V shed 5 bases and J 5 bases; nucleotides not matched to a gene: 8. Looked up from germline, CDR1 is MNHEY and CDR2 is SVGEGT. This CDR3 is 15 amino acids long. The CDR3 coding sequence is TGTGCCAGCAGTAAGGACAGGGCGATAAACAATGAGCAGTTCTTC. The encoded protein is CASSKDRAINNEQFF.

V and J are TRBV19 and TRBJ2-5; D perhaps matches TRBD2 (7 bases). With 4 bases removed from V and 4 bases from J, the gap between germline ends came to 16 bases. The CDR3 spans 15 residues. CDR1 is LNHDA and CDR2 is SQIVND in the germline V gene (reference sequence). CDR3 loop: CASSKSGGLRETQYF. The CDR3 DNA reads TGTGCCAGTAGTAAATCCGGGGGGCTTCGAGAGACCCAGTACTTC.

The chain has TRBV6-7 and TRBJ1-2; 7 bases align to TRBD1. TRBV6-7 is given ORF status, its function remaining uncertain. V gave up 4 bases and J gave up 8 bases; unmatched junction bases: 31. This CDR3 contains 21 residues. The CDR3 coding sequence is TGTGCCAGCAGTTGTACTCCCCCTTTCCCTGGGACAGCCAATGTTTTATCCGGCTACACCTTC. It yields the protein CASSCTPPFPGTANVLSGYTF.

The genes are TRBV7-2 and TRBJ1-3, with D maybe TRBD1 (6 bases). The germline V and J ends were trimmed by 10 bases and 2 bases, with 12 bases remaining between them. This CDR3 comprises 13 residues. CDR1 is SGHTA and CDR2 is FQGNSA in the germline V gene. CDR3 bases: TGTGCCAACCGAGGGGGTGCTGGAAACACCATATATTTT. Amino acids: CANRGGAGNTIYF.

This chain connects TRBV6-2 or TRBV6-3 to TRBJ1-2, with a tentative D call TRBD1 (5 bases). CDR1 and CDR2 (germline): MNHEY, SVGEGT. The CDR3 length is 14 residues. The V end lost 6 bases, the J end lost 4 bases, and 15 bases lay between the germline ends. The CDR3 reads CASRPRGTLYGYTF. CDR3 coding DNA: TGTGCCAGCAGACCTAGGGGCACCCTCTATGGCTACACCTTC.

The chain is built from TRBV11-2 and TRBJ2-2, with TRBD1 matching over 9 bases. The V and J ends lost 4 bases and 4 bases, in that order; junction bases with no gene match: 4. CDR1 and CDR2 (germline): SGHAT, FQNNGV. This CDR3 has 15 residues. CDR3 amino acids: CASSSTGGFTGELFF. The DNA of the CDR3 is TGTGCCAGCAGCTCCACAGGGGGCTTCACCGGGGAGCTGTTTTTT. Looking up the rest from reference TRBV11-2 and TRBJ2-2 gives the full variable domain: EAGVAQSPRYKIIEKRQSVAFWCNPISGHATLYWYQQILGQGPKLLIQFQNNGVVDDSQLPKDRFSAERLKGVDSTLKIQPAKLEDSAVYLCASSSTGGFTGELFFGEGSRLTVL.

The chain uses TRBV15 and TRBJ2-7, with D possibly matching TRBD2 (5 bases). Trimming removed 1 base from V and 0 bases from J, with 7 bases in between. CDR1 is LNHNV and CDR2 is YYDKDF in the germline V gene (reference sequence). The CDR3 has 14 residues. CDR3 residues: CATSRVAGSYEQYF. DNA of the CDR3: TGTGCCACCAGCAGAGTGGCGGGCTCCTACGAGCAGTACTTC.

Turning to this clone: Relative to the germline gene, one junction end is altered; a read error may explain this. The chain employs TRBV9 and TRBJ1-5, with TRBD1 as a possible D gene (6 bases). The CDR3 totals 13 residues. Germline lookup yields CDR1 SGDLS and CDR2 YYNGEE. This CDR3 is CASSPEGGQPQHF. CDR3 DNA: TGTGCCAGCAGCCCCGAGGGGGGGCAGCCTCAGCATTTT.

The chain recombines TRBV7-9 with TRBJ1-1, with D possibly matching TRBD1 (5 bases). Trimming shortened V by 0 bases and J by 5 bases, and 10 bases separated the two germline ends. The CDR3 runs to 14 residues. CDR1 SEHNR and CDR2 FQNEAQ come from the germline V gene (reference sequence). In DNA form, the CDR3 reads TGTGCCAGCAGCTTAGCAGGGGCGAGAACTGAAGCTTTCTTT. Amino acid sequence: CASSLAGARTEAFF.

CDR3 DNA sequence: TGTGCCAGCAGCCATCTAGGACCGAACACCGGGGAGCTGTTTTTT. Its translation: CASSHLGPNTGELFF. V usage is TRBV3-1 (or the pseudogene TRBV3-2) and J usage is TRBJ2-2; D is unclear. CDR3 length: 15 amino acids. Germline values: CDR1 LGHDT, CDR2 YNNKEL (reference sequence). Deletions cut 3 bases from V and 0 bases from J, with 8 bases between.

This rearrangement joins TRBV2 to TRBJ2-2; 7 positions match TRBD1. J lost 0 bases, V lost 1 base, and 2 bases had no gene match. The CDR3 sequence is 16 residues long. Germline CDR1 SNHLY, CDR2 FYNNEI. CDR3 sequence: CASSEGQGPNTGELFF. In nucleotides, the CDR3 is TGTGCCAGCAGTGAAGGACAGGGACCGAACACCGGGGAGCTGTTTTTT.

The V call is TRBV19, the J call TRBJ1-5; D call uncertain. V was trimmed by 5 bases and J by 3 bases, leaving 14 bases between them. The length of the CDR3 is 15 residues. Germline CDR1 reads LNHDA; CDR2 reads SQIVND (reference sequence). CDR3 protein: CASSVLSEPNQPQHF. For the CDR3, the DNA is TGTGCCAGTAGTGTCCTCTCCGAACCCAATCAGCCCCAGCATTTT.

The V and J genes are TRBV5-1 and TRBJ2-7, with TRBD1 identical over 7 bases. Germline values: CDR1 SGHRS, CDR2 YFSETQ. The CDR3 is made up of 14 amino acids. V lost 2 bases, J lost 1 base, and 3 bases stayed unmatched. This CDR3 is CASSLPGQSYEQYF. The CDR3 DNA reads as TGCGCCAGCAGCTTACCGGGACAGTCCTACGAGCAGTACTTC.

This chain uses TRBV2 with TRBJ1-2; D may be TRBD1 (6 bases). Trimming took 5 bases from V and 6 from J, leaving 13 bases between them. The CDR3 covers 13 residues. Germline CDR1 reads SNHLY; CDR2 reads FYNNEI. The CDR3 protein is CASSHQGSHGYTF. Here the CDR3 DNA reads TGTGCCAGCAGTCACCAGGGGAGCCATGGCTACACCTTC.

The sample holds one count of this clone. The chain joins TRBV5-1 to TRBJ1-5; D is unclear. This CDR3 contains 15 residues. With 3 bases removed from V and 0 bases from J, the gap between germline ends came to 10 bases. Germline V gene lookup returns CDR1 SGHRS and CDR2 YFSETQ. The CDR3, as DNA: TGCGCCAGCAGCTCGGACGGGGATAGCAATCAGCCCCAGCATTTT. Its protein product is CASSSDGDSNQPQHF.

V gene TRBV7-3 combines with J gene TRBJ2-2; maybe TRBD2 (6 bases). Germline CDR1 SGHTA, CDR2 FQGTGA. V was cut by 1 base and J by 1 base, with 13 bases left in between. This CDR3 has 17 residues. The chain's CDR3 is CASSLRAGWENTGELFF. CDR3 in DNA: TGTGCCAGCAGCTTAAGGGCGGGGTGGGAGAACACCGGGGAGCTGTTTTTT.

The chain has TRBV7-8 and TRBJ2-7, with 11 bases that match TRBD1. CDR1 and CDR2 from the germline V gene are SGHVS and FQNEAQ. The CDR3 covers 15 residues. The V segment lost 5 bases and the J segment 1 base; nucleotides outside the gene matches: 4. CDR3 amino acids: CASSPRDRGSYEQYF. The CDR3 nucleotides are TGTGCCAGCAGCCCCCGGGACAGGGGGTCCTACGAGCAGTACTTC.

The V call is TRBV6-5, the J call TRBJ2-7; D gene unclear. The V end was cut by 5 bases, the J end by 4 bases, with 15 bases between. Germline V lookup: CDR1 MNHEY, CDR2 SVGAGI. The CDR3 has 14 amino acids. CDR3 in amino acids: CASSPGLVEYEQYF. The CDR3 bases are TGTGCCAGCAGTCCCGGTCTAGTCGAGTACGAGCAGTACTTC.

This chain joins TRBV18 and TRBJ1-1, with TRBD1 as a possible D gene (5 bases). The CDR3 is 10 residues long. Germline assignment: CDR1 KGHSH and CDR2 LQKENI. Trimming took off 6 bases at V and 11 bases at J, with 10 bases between the two ends. The CDR3 sequence is CASSSGTAFF. CDR3 coding DNA: TGTGCCAGCTCTTCAGGGACGGCTTTCTTT.

The J gene is TRBJ1-6, the V gene TRBV7-2, with a possible D match to TRBD1 (5 bases). Trimming took off 8 bases at V and 7 bases at J, with 27 bases between the two ends. Germline CDR1 reads SGHTA; CDR2 reads FQGNSA. The CDR3 runs to 18 residues. DNA for the CDR3: TGTGCCAGCGGGACCTCCTTTGTACGACAGCGAGTAAATTCACCCCTCCACTTT. Encoded protein: CASGTSFVRQRVNSPLHF.

The chain links TRBV27 to TRBJ2-2; no clear D. Germline V CDR1 and CDR2: MNHEY, SMNVEV (reference sequence). Trimming took 1 base from V and 4 from J, leaving 16 bases between them. This CDR3 has 17 residues. The CDR3 spells CASSLYGPGLSTGELFF. The CDR3, as DNA: TGTGCCAGCAGTTTATACGGTCCAGGTTTAAGCACCGGGGAGCTGTTTTTT.